This T cell receptor beta chain was recovered during a study of blood T cells in healthy people across ages. As for the study in general: Template-switching capture recovered about one barcoded beta molecule per two T cells.

It was with a sample-barcoded 5' primer and a J-beta primer mix that a second PCR of roughly 6 to 12 cycles was run. There were at least 2.5 million CDR3-containing paired-end reads obtained from each sample. TCRdb itself ran the 5' RACE reads through MiXCR, one entry per CDR3 protein. The repertoire includes some 900,000 distinct CDR3 sequences, around 46% of them detected once, and roughly an eighth sits in the top ten. Germline CDR1 MNHEY, CDR2 SVGAGI. The CDR3 consists of 15 residues. Trimming shortened V by 0 bases and J by 4 bases, and 12 bases separated the two germline ends. General study findings and limits: Strong correlation existed between TCR beta diversity and naive T cell percentage. With donor CMV status unknown, expanded clonotype changes were possibly confounded.

A single count supports this clonotype. Its antigen remains unknown. The material sequenced was blood. The rearrangement joins TRBV6-5 to TRBJ1-1; D gene ambiguous. The source is a man aged 30 to 45 in good health. CDR3 sequence: CASSYSILVGTEAFF. CDR3 sequence (DNA): TGTGCCAGCAGTTACTCGATTTTGGTCGGCACTGAAGCTTTCTTT.